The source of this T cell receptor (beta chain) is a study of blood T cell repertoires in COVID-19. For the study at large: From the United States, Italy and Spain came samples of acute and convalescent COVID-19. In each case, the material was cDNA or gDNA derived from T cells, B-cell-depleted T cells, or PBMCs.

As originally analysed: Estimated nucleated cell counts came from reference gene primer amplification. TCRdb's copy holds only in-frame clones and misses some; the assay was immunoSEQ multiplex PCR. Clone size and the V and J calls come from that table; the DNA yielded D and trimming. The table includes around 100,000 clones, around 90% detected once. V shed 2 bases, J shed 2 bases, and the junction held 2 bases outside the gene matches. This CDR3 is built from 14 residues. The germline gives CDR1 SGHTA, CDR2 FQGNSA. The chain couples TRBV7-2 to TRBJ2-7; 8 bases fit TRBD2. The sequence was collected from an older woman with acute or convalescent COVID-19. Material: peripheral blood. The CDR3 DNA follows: TGTGCCAGCAGCTTAACACTAGCGGCCTACGAGCAGTACTTC. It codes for CASSLTLAAYEQYF.